The sequence of this T cell receptor (beta chain) was determined in a study of blood T cell repertoires in COVID-19. Study details: Material from acute and convalescent COVID-19 was sourced from the United States, Italy and Spain. Sample material is recorded as cDNA or gDNA derived from T cells, B-cell-depleted T cells, or PBMCs.

Assay used: immunoSEQ multiplex PCR; TCRdb lists only in-frame clones, some missing. The data show about 190,000 clones, around 89% seen once. This CDR3 has 13 residues. Germline assignment: CDR1 MNHNY and CDR2 SVGAGI (reference sequence). Trimming took off 3 bases at V and 9 bases at J, with 12 bases between the two ends. The sample comprised peripheral blood. The rearrangement joins TRBV6-6 to TRBJ1-5, with D uncertain. The TCR comes from a woman aged 30 to 39 with acute or convalescent COVID-19. Written as DNA, the CDR3 is TGTGCCAGCAGTTATGGGGAGGCGAGGCCCCAGCATTTT. It specifies CASSYGEARPQHF.